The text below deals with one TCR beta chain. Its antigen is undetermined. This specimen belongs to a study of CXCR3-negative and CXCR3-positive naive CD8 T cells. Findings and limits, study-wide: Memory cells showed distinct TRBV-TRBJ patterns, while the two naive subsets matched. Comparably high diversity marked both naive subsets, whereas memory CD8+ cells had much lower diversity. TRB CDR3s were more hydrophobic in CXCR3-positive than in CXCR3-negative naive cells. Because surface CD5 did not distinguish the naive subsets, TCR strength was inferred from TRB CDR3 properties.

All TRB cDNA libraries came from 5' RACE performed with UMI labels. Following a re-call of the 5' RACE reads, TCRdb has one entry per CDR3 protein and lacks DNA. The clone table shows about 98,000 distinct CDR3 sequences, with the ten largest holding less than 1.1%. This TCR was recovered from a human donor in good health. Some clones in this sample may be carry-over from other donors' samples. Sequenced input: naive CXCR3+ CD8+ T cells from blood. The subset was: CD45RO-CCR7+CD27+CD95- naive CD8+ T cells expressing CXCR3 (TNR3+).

The CDR3: CASSLAGEMSDTQYF. The chain links TRBV13 to TRBJ2-3. This CDR3 has 15 amino acids. The V gene's germline CDR1 is PRHDT and CDR2 FYEKMQ (reference sequence).